The 32 T cell receptor beta chains below all came from one sample that was sequenced in a study of long-term antiretroviral therapy in people with HIV. Samples were assayed with immunoSEQ v3.0 at survey level. TCRdb's copy holds only in-frame clones and misses some; the assay was immunoSEQ multiplex PCR. The sample holds some 36,000 clones, more than 75% seen once. The sequences come from unsorted PBMCs, collected approximately 2.9 years before starting antiretroviral therapy. The receptors here all came from a woman aged 30 to 39 with HIV.

This clone was detected only a few times. J is TRBJ2-5 and V is TRBV2, with D possibly matching TRBD1 (5 bases). There are 13 residues in the CDR3. CDR1 is SNHLY, CDR2 FYNNEI, per germline. The V and J ends lost 4 bases and 5 bases respectively, with 11 bases between them. CDR3: CASSVRSGETQYF. The DNA for the CDR3 is TGTGCCAGCAGTGTAAGATCAGGGGAGACCCAGTACTTC. The full variable domain, its missing parts supplied by reference TRBV2 and TRBJ2-5, is EPEVTQTPSHQVTQMGQEVILRCVPISNHLYFYWYRQILGQKVEFLVSFYNNEISEKSEIFDDQFSVERPDGSNFTLKIRSTKLEDSAMYFCASSVRSGETQYFGPGTRLLVL.

This rearrangement joins TRBV7-9 to TRBJ1-2; a possible D gene is TRBD1 (5 bases). CDR3 length: 14 amino acids. V dropped 1 base and J dropped 4 bases, with 10 bases sitting between them. Germline V gene lookup returns CDR1 SEHNR and CDR2 FQNEAQ (reference sequence). For the CDR3, the DNA is TGTGCCAGCAGCTTAGGACAGAATAGCTATGGCTACACCTTC. Amino acids: CASSLGQNSYGYTF.

This rearrangement joins TRBV18 to TRBJ2-3; D is possibly TRBD1 (6 bases). Germline V CDR1 and CDR2: KGHSH, LQKENI. V was clipped by 3 bases and J by 3 bases, with 22 bases between them. This CDR3 contains 18 residues. The CDR3 DNA reads as TGTGCCAGCTCACCCCCCCGGGTCGGCAGGGGCGAAACAGATACGCAGTATTTT. It is translated as CASSPPRVGRGETDTQYF.

This clone counts as medium-sized. The rearrangement links TRBV5-1 to TRBJ1-1; 9 bases agree with TRBD1. CDR1 and CDR2 from the germline V gene are SGHRS and YFSETQ. The length of the CDR3 is 15 residues. V shed 4 bases, J shed 6 bases, and the junction held 10 bases outside the gene matches. CDR3 coding DNA: TGCGCCAGCAGCCCACGGGACAGGGTGACCCCTGAAGCTTTCTTT. It specifies CASSPRDRVTPEAFF.

This clone was seen more than once but under ten times. J is TRBJ2-1 and V is TRBV7-2, with D maybe TRBD2 (6 bases). The CDR3 runs 14 residues. CDR1 is SGHTA, CDR2 FQGNSA, per germline. The V end lost 2 bases, the J end lost 11 bases, and 16 bases lay between the germline ends. CDR3 residues: CASSLPANGGKQFF. The CDR3 coding sequence is TGTGCCAGCAGCTTACCGGCGAATGGGGGGAAGCAGTTCTTC.

The gene calls are TRBV2 and TRBJ2-2, with TRBD1 identical over 12 bases. With 3 bases clipped from V and 6 bases from J, the junction kept 5 bases outside the gene matches. The CDR3 contains 16 residues. Germline V gene data show CDR1 as SNHLY and CDR2 as FYNNEI. The CDR3 loop is CASSDLGTGGPGELFF. CDR3 nucleotides: TGTGCCAGCAGTGACCTCGGGACAGGGGGCCCCGGGGAGCTGTTTTTT.

The rearrangement joins TRBV9 to TRBJ1-1; D might be TRBD1 (6 bases). V lost 4 bases and J 7 bases, leaving 20 bases between the germline ends. Germline assignment: CDR1 SGDLS and CDR2 YYNGEE. CDR3 length: 15 residues. The CDR3 reads CASSSDGGRGIEAFF. DNA of the CDR3: TGTGCCAGCAGCAGCGACGGGGGCCGGGGGATTGAAGCTTTCTTT.

The chain links TRBV11-1 to TRBJ1-1; D not resolved. Germline CDR1 SGHAT, CDR2 FQDESV (reference sequence). The CDR3 loop spans 18 amino acids. The ends were cut back, 0 bases at V and 0 bases at J, with 17 bases in the middle. The CDR3 here is CASSLAKYVWHMNTEAFF. DNA of the CDR3: TGTGCCAGCAGCTTAGCCAAATACGTTTGGCACATGAACACTGAAGCTTTCTTT.

V and J are TRBV6-4 and TRBJ2-7; 12 nucleotides line up with TRBD2. V lost 2 bases and J lost 0; bases outside the gene matches: 11. Germline CDR1 MRHNA, CDR2 SNTAGT. The CDR3 contains 19 residues. This CDR3 reads CASSDLLAGGRFFSYEQYV. CDR3 in DNA: TGTGCCAGCAGTGACCTACTAGCGGGGGGACGATTCTTCTCCTACGAGCAGTACGTC.

This clone has a handful of counts. This sequence joins TRBV5-1 and TRBJ2-3, with D uncertain. V lost 5 bases, J lost 2 bases, and 18 bases lay in between. The CDR3 extends over 16 amino acids. Germline CDR1 reads SGHRS; CDR2 reads YFSETQ. This chain's CDR3 is CASRYSSTSATDTQYF. The CDR3 nucleotides are TGCGCCAGCAGATACTCTTCTACGAGTGCCACAGATACGCAGTATTTT.

The chain recombines TRBV29-1 with TRBJ1-2; D is possibly TRBD1 (5 bases). Germline loops: CDR1 SQVTM, CDR2 ANQGSEA. V was trimmed by 6 bases and J by 8 bases, leaving 19 bases between them. The length of the CDR3 is 13 residues. The CDR3 here is CSVGETQAIGYTF. CDR3 nucleotide sequence: TGCAGCGTGGGGGAGACACAGGCAATCGGCTACACCTTC.

The chain joins TRBV7-2 to TRBJ1-2, with 8 positions matching TRBD1. Germline V CDR1 and CDR2: SGHTA, FQGNSA. After removal of 5 bases from V and 8 bases from J, the junction contained 10 bases not matched to a gene. The CDR3 has 14 amino acids. The CDR3 here is CASSRQGLDLGYTF. The CDR3 DNA sequence: TGTGCCAGCAGCCGACAGGGGCTGGACTTGGGCTACACCTTC. The full variable domain, its missing parts supplied by reference TRBV7-2 and TRBJ1-2, is GAGVSQSPSNKVTEKGKDVELRCDPISGHTALYWYRQSLGQGLEFLIYFQGNSAPDKSGLPSDRFSAERTGGSVSTLTIQRTQQEDSAVYLCASSRQGLDLGYTFGSGTRLTVV.

V usage is TRBV2 and J usage is TRBJ1-2, with D unresolved. This CDR3 region has 12 residues. The V end was cut by 4 bases, the J end by 8 bases, with 11 bases between. Germline assignment: CDR1 SNHLY and CDR2 FYNNEI. In DNA, the CDR3 is TGTGCCAGCAGTGTAGCCGCTTTCGGCTACACCTTC. Amino acid sequence: CASSVAAFGYTF.

DNA for the CDR3: TGTGCCTGGAGTGTGCGGCTAGCGGAACAGGAAGAGTATTTT. It encodes CAWSVRLAEQEEYF. This chain joins TRBV30 and TRBJ2-3; 7 bases map to TRBD2. The CDR3 contains 14 residues. Germline CDR1 GTSNPN, CDR2 SVGIG (reference sequence). V lost 0 bases to trimming and J lost 13 bases; unmatched junction nucleotides: 13.

The genes are TRBV13 and TRBJ1-2; D remains ambiguous. The germline V and J ends were trimmed by 1 base and 3 bases, with 9 bases remaining between them. Germline assignment: CDR1 PRHDT and CDR2 FYEKMQ (reference sequence). CDR3 size: 14 residues. Here the CDR3 reads CASSLEGNHYGYTF. The CDR3, as DNA: TGTGCCAGCAGCTTAGAAGGCAACCACTATGGCTACACCTTC. The variable domain in full, completed from reference TRBV13 and TRBJ1-2, reads AAGVIQSPRHLIKEKRETATLKCYPIPRHDTVYWYQQGPGQDPQFLISFYEKMQSDKGSIPDRFSAQQFSDYHSELNMSSLELGDSALYFCASSLEGNHYGYTFGSGTRLTVV.

V gene TRBV5-1 combines with J gene TRBJ2-1; TRBD2 agrees at 8 bases. This CDR3 comprises 15 residues. With V trimmed by 3 bases and J by 8 bases, 10 bases remained unmatched. The germline CDR1 and CDR2 sequences are SGHRS and YFSETQ. CDR3 sequence (DNA): TGCGCCAGCAGCTCGCGCGGGGGGCGGTACGATGAGCAGTTCTTC. It yields the protein CASSSRGGRYDEQFF.

V and J are TRBV5-1 and TRBJ2-5, with a weak D call TRBD1 (5 bases). The germline V gene has CDR1 SGHRS and CDR2 YFSETQ. Trimming removed 1 base from V and 4 bases from J, with 8 bases in between. The CDR3 sequence is 13 residues long. For the CDR3, the DNA is TGCGCCAGCAGCTTGTCGCAGGGAGAGACCCAGTACTTC. Translating it yields CASSLSQGETQYF.

Only a few counts were recorded for this clone. This chain connects TRBV5-1 to TRBJ2-3, with D perhaps TRBD1 (5 bases). CDR1 is SGHRS and CDR2 is YFSETQ in the germline V gene. The V and J ends lost 0 bases and 2 bases respectively, with 13 bases between them. The CDR3 extends over 16 amino acids. The CDR3 DNA follows: TGCGCCAGCAGCTTGGCCGAAGGGGCACTCACAGATACGCAGTATTTT. Translated, it gives CASSLAEGALTDTQYF.

The chain uses TRBV27 and TRBJ2-2; D ambiguous. This CDR3 is built from 12 residues. V was trimmed by 11 bases and J by 4 bases, leaving 11 bases between them. The germline V gene encodes CDR1 MNHEY and CDR2 SMNVEV (reference sequence). This CDR3 is CAVSGVTGELFF. CDR3 in DNA: TGTGCCGTTTCTGGCGTCACCGGGGAGCTGTTTTTT.

The chain recombines TRBV12-5 with TRBJ1-1; D is perhaps TRBD1 (5 bases). This CDR3 region has 13 residues. CDR1 and CDR2 from the germline V gene are LGHNT and FRNRAP. V was cut by 6 bases and J by 7 bases, with 15 bases left in between. The CDR3: CASGNQGVREAFF. CDR3 DNA sequence: TGTGCTAGTGGCAATCAAGGGGTCCGTGAAGCTTTCTTT.

This chain joins TRBV7-6 and TRBJ2-3; 8 nucleotides match TRBD1. From germline, CDR1 is SGHVS and CDR2 FNYEAQ. CDR3 length: 13 amino acids. Trimming took 7 bases from V and 6 from J; bases not matched to a gene: 6. This chain's CDR3 is CASTLTGADTQYF. The CDR3 DNA reads TGTGCCAGCACCCTGACAGGGGCGGATACGCAGTATTTT.

The chain links TRBV5-5 to TRBJ2-3; 11 positions match TRBD2. J lost 6 bases, V lost 3 bases, and 12 bases had no gene match. Per the germline V gene, CDR1 is SGHKS and CDR2 is YYEKEE (reference sequence). The CDR3 extends over 17 amino acids. The DNA for the CDR3 is TGTGCCAGCAGCTCGGGGAGGCTAGCGGGGGGTATGGATACGCAGTATTTT. Its translation: CASSSGRLAGGMDTQYF.

This chain links TRBV6-5 with TRBJ2-5; D is perhaps TRBD1 (7 bases). CDR3 size: 14 residues. Trimming removed 8 bases from V and 1 base from J, with 14 bases in between. CDR1 and CDR2 from the germline V gene are MNHEY and SVGAGI. CDR3 nucleotides: TGTGCCAGCTCGGGACAGCGGGTCCAAGAGACCCAGTACTTC. This gives the protein CASSGQRVQETQYF.

The rearrangement uses TRBV14 and TRBJ2-1; D may correspond to TRBD1 or TRBD2 (6 bases each). The CDR3 has 15 residues. V shed 6 bases and J shed 10 bases, with 22 bases lying between them. From germline, CDR1 is SGHDN and CDR2 FVKESK. Here the CDR3 DNA reads TGTGCCAGCAGTCCTTCGGGGGCCGGTTTTGAAGAGCAGTTCTTC. It translates to CASSPSGAGFEEQFF.

This clone was seen a handful of times. This chain uses TRBV11-2 with TRBJ1-6; TRBD1 might be the D (6 bases). The CDR3 has 16 residues. V gave up 5 bases and J gave up 9 bases, with 20 bases separating them. Germline CDR1 is SGHAT and CDR2 is FQNNGV. The chain's CDR3 is CASSPVSATGRSPLHF. The DNA for the CDR3 is TGTGCCAGCAGCCCTGTCTCCGCGACAGGTCGTTCACCCCTCCACTTT.

The chain combines TRBV4-1 with TRBJ2-3; D call uncertain. This CDR3 is built from 16 residues. The ends were cut back, 4 bases at V and 1 base at J, with 15 bases in the middle. Per germline, CDR1 MGHRA and CDR2 YSYEKL. The CDR3 loop is CASSLTTQSGTDTQYF. Written as DNA, the CDR3 is TGCGCCAGCAGCCTGACGACCCAGAGCGGCACAGATACGCAGTATTTT.

By its share, this clone is medium-sized. Other nucleotide sequences from this sample produce the same CDR3. The chain joins TRBV27 to TRBJ2-2; no clear D gene. CDR3 length: 12 amino acids. V gave up 5 bases and J gave up 5 bases, with 6 bases separating them. The germline gives CDR1 MNHEY, CDR2 SMNVEV (reference sequence). For the CDR3, the DNA is TGTGCCAGCAGTGGAAATACCGGGGAGCTGTTTTTT. This sequence encodes CASSGNTGELFF.

The chain couples TRBV19 to TRBJ1-5; no reliable D call. V lost 3 bases, J lost 5 bases, and 8 bases lay in between. Germline V gives CDR1 LNHDA, CDR2 SQIVND (reference sequence). CDR3 length equals 13 residues. This CDR3 reads CASSMSGDQPQHF. The CDR3 coding sequence is TGTGCCAGTAGTATGAGTGGGGATCAGCCCCAGCATTTT.

The chain recombines TRBV4-1 with TRBJ1-1; possibly TRBD1 for D (6 bases). Trimming cost V 0 bases and J 3 bases, with 20 bases left between them. CDR3 size: 18 residues. Germline lookup yields CDR1 MGHRA and CDR2 YSYEKL. CDR3: CASSQDDGGKYMHTEAFF. CDR3 sequence (DNA): TGCGCCAGCAGCCAAGACGACGGGGGCAAGTATATGCACACTGAAGCTTTCTTT.

The chain carries TRBV2 and TRBJ2-5, with D tentatively TRBD1 or TRBD2 (6 bases each). Germline loops: CDR1 SNHLY, CDR2 FYNNEI. The CDR3 length is 15 residues. Deletions cut 2 bases from V and 3 bases from J, with 13 bases between. In nucleotides, the CDR3 is TGTGCCAGCAGTGAAACTCGGGGGCCGGAAGAGACCCAGTACTTC. Translated, it gives CASSETRGPEETQYF.

This clone was found once. The chain combines TRBV11-2 with TRBJ2-1; D not certain. The CDR3 has 12 residues. In germline, CDR1 is SGHAT, CDR2 FQNNGV. The V end was cut by 5 bases, the J end by 6 bases, with 8 bases between. The CDR3 spells CASSREINEQFF. Here the CDR3 DNA reads TGTGCCAGCAGCCGAGAGATCAATGAGCAGTTCTTC.

The chain links TRBV7-9 to TRBJ2-1; 7 bases map to TRBD1. The CDR3 runs to 15 residues. Germline V gene lookup returns CDR1 SEHNR and CDR2 FQNEAQ (reference sequence). V lost 4 bases, J lost 6 bases, and 9 bases stayed unmatched. CDR3 region: CASSYHWDSSNEQFF. In DNA, the CDR3 is TGTGCCAGCAGCTACCACTGGGACAGTAGCAATGAGCAGTTCTTC.